Below, 15 T cell receptor beta chains from the same sample are listed, as sequenced in a study of cytomegalovirus exposure and HLA in healthy donors. The study ran its PCR with 60 Vbeta and 13 Jbeta primers. The table came from immunoSEQ multiplex PCR; TCRdb's copy has only in-frame clones and leaves some out. The sample lists 90,000 to 140,000 clones; 70% to 80% were seen once. Sequencing was done on a sample of PBMCs. These TCRs come from a man under 40 in good health and CMV-seronegative.

V and J are TRBV9 and TRBJ2-7; TRBD1 matches at 12 bases. The CDR3 loop spans 15 amino acids. V gave up 3 bases and J gave up 4 bases; unmatched junction bases: 5. Germline V CDR1 and CDR2: SGDLS, YYNGEE. Here the CDR3 DNA reads TGTGCCAGCAGCGCCGGGACAGGGGGCGCGTACGAGCAGTACTTC. Its protein is CASSAGTGGAYEQYF.

There are a few counts of this clone. The chain uses TRBV5-1 and TRBJ2-1, with TRBD1 matching 9 bases. The CDR3 is 14 residues long. Germline trimming cut 3 bases from V and 8 bases from J; bases unmatched to any gene: 6. Per germline, CDR1 SGHRS and CDR2 YFSETQ. In DNA form, the CDR3 reads TGCGCCAGCAGCTGGGGACAGGGTGTGGATGAGCAGTTCTTC. Translation: CASSWGQGVDEQFF.

This chain joins TRBV19 and TRBJ2-2, with 9 bases matching TRBD2. The CDR3 has 15 residues. Germline assignment: CDR1 LNHDA and CDR2 SQIVND (reference sequence). The junction had 6 bases not matched to a gene; V was cut back by 4 bases and J by 6 bases. CDR3 in DNA: TGTGCCAGTAGTACCCCGGCGGGGGGGCCCGGGGAGCTGTTTTTT. This gives the protein CASSTPAGGPGELFF.

The chain recombines TRBV28 with TRBJ2-2, with 8 bases that match TRBD2. The CDR3 loop spans 16 amino acids. CDR1 and CDR2 (germline): MDHEN, SYDVKM. The V segment lost 3 bases and the J segment 6 bases; nucleotides outside the gene matches: 9. CDR3 nucleotide sequence: TGTGCCAGCAGTTTGATCCCACTAGCGGAACCCGGGGAGCTGTTTTTT. This codes for CASSLIPLAEPGELFF.

This clone was found many times. The chain has TRBV19 and TRBJ2-7; 9 nucleotides agree with TRBD2. Trimming at V came to 5 bases and at J to 0 bases, leaving 8 bases not matched to a gene. This CDR3 is built from 16 residues. Germline assignment: CDR1 LNHDA and CDR2 SQIVND (reference sequence). The CDR3 sequence: CASSARTSVVSYEQYF. The CDR3, as DNA: TGTGCCAGTAGTGCCCGGACTAGCGTTGTCTCCTACGAGCAGTACTTC.

The chain joins TRBV5-1 to TRBJ1-2; 7 nucleotides align to TRBD1. The CDR3 runs 16 residues. After removal of 7 bases from V and 2 bases from J, the junction contained 14 bases not matched to a gene. CDR1 and CDR2 from the germline V gene are SGHRS and YFSETQ. CDR3 in DNA: TGCGCCAGCGCTATAGGACAGGTCGTTGCCAACTATGGCTACACCTTC. Protein product: CASAIGQVVANYGYTF.

The chain employs TRBV5-1 and TRBJ2-6, with D maybe TRBD2 (5 bases). The CDR3 is 17 residues long. V was pared by 0 bases and J by 0 bases, with 10 bases between. The germline V gene has CDR1 SGHRS and CDR2 YFSETQ. The CDR3: CASSLAISGSGANVLTF. The DNA of the CDR3 is TGCGCCAGCAGCTTGGCCATAAGCGGCTCTGGGGCCAACGTCCTGACTTTC.

This clone was seen a handful of times. The chain links TRBV6-1 to TRBJ1-2, with TRBD1 matching over 9 bases. J lost 7 bases, V lost 3 bases, and 6 bases had no gene match. Germline-derived CDR1 and CDR2 are MNHNS and SASEGT. The CDR3 covers 14 residues. The CDR3 protein is CASSEGQGMIGYTF. In DNA, the CDR3 is TGTGCCAGCAGTGAGGGACAGGGCATGATTGGCTACACCTTC.

With respect to this clone: Relative to the germline gene, one junction end is altered; a read error may explain this. The CDR3 DNA is TGTGCCATCAGTCCGGGACAGGGTAGCAATCGGCCCCAGCATTTT. This translates into CAISPGQGSNRPQHF. This rearrangement joins TRBV10-3 to TRBJ1-5, with 9 positions matching TRBD1. Germline assignment: CDR1 ENHRY and CDR2 SYGVKD. This CDR3 contains 15 residues.

This clone appeared a few times. The CDR3 DNA sequence: TGCAGCGTAAACAGGGATATGAACACTGAAGCTTTCTTT. This sequence encodes CSVNRDMNTEAFF. The chain couples TRBV29-1 to TRBJ1-1; D is perhaps TRBD1 (6 bases). The CDR3 is 13 amino acids. Trimming took off 6 bases at V and 0 bases at J, with 11 bases between the two ends. CDR1 and CDR2 (germline): SQVTM, ANQGSEA.

The chain joins TRBV6-6 to TRBJ2-7, with 7 bases fitting TRBD2. Per the germline V gene, CDR1 is MNHNY and CDR2 is SVGAGI (reference sequence). The CDR3 is 15 amino acids. The V gene end was trimmed by 5 bases and the J gene end by 1 base; junction bases not matched to a gene: 8. In DNA form, the CDR3 reads TGTGCCAGCAGTGGCGGGCTAGCGGCTTCCTACGAGCAGTACTTC. Protein: CASSGGLAASYEQYF.

This clone has just a few counts. The genes are TRBV5-6 and TRBJ2-5; 11 bases map to TRBD1. CDR3 length: 15 amino acids. The V and J ends lost 4 bases and 4 bases, in that order; junction bases with no gene match: 6. The germline V gene encodes CDR1 SGHDT and CDR2 YYEEEE. This chain's CDR3 is CASSPGTGGPETQYF. CDR3 in DNA: TGTGCCAGCAGCCCCGGGACAGGGGGACCAGAGACCCAGTACTTC.

The chain carries TRBV28 and TRBJ2-7; D may be TRBD1 (7 bases). V lost 5 bases and J lost 4, with 18 bases in between. CDR1 and CDR2 (germline): MDHEN, SYDVKM. The CDR3 sequence is 15 residues long. In nucleotides, the CDR3 is TGTGCCAGCAGTCCCACAGGGGACCGGGGGTACGAGCAGTACTTC. Its protein product is CASSPTGDRGYEQYF.

The chain uses TRBV6-6 and TRBJ1-4, with D unclear. The CDR3 totals 14 residues. Germline CDR1 MNHNY, CDR2 SVGAGI (reference sequence). V lost 0 bases to trimming and J lost 4 bases, with 6 bases between them. The CDR3 DNA reads TGTGCCAGCAGTTACTCTTCCAGTAATGAAAAACTGTTTTTT. Protein: CASSYSSSNEKLFF.

The V gene is TRBV25-1, the J gene TRBJ2-1, with D hard to call. V lost 10 bases, J lost 8 bases, and 18 bases lay in between. CDR1 is MGHDK, CDR2 SYGVNS, per germline. The CDR3 covers 13 residues. The CDR3 DNA is TGTGCCATCATAGGAGAAATAGTCGATGAGCAGTTCTTC. Its protein is CAIIGEIVDEQFF.